The 11 T cell receptor beta chains listed next were all sequenced from one sample in a study of T cell repertoires in aging, cancer and after chemotherapy. Amplification of TCR beta used genomic DNA extracted from peripheral blood. Multiplex touch-down PCR with TRB-A/B primers amplified rearranged V-D-J TRB sequences. TCRdb re-derived calls from the multiplex PCR reads in MiXCR, one entry per CDR3 protein. The sample has about 2,200 distinct CDR3 sequences; approximately 35% are singletons. Material: blood. The receptors here all came from a human donor with a solid tumor.

This clonotype was counted only a few times. V usage is TRBV6-5 and J usage is TRBJ2-5; TRBD1 matches at 10 bases. The CDR3 is made up of 15 amino acids. V trimming: 6 bases; J trimming: 5 bases; junction bases outside the gene matches: 9. The V gene's germline CDR1 is MNHEY and CDR2 SVGAGI. The DNA of the CDR3 is TGTGCCAGCAGCCGAGGGACAGGGGAGCGGGAGACCCAGTACTTC. Its translation is CASSRGTGERETQYF.

A few counts support this clonotype. This chain joins TRBV19 and TRBJ1-2; 7 bases align to TRBD1. The V and J ends lost 5 bases and 5 bases, in that order; junction bases with no gene match: 5. The V gene's germline CDR1 is LNHDA and CDR2 SQIVND (reference sequence). The CDR3 runs to 13 residues. CDR3 coding DNA: TGTGCCAGTAGTCGCTGGGACAGATATGGCTACACCTTC. Translated, it gives CASSRWDRYGYTF. Variable domain in full (rest from reference TRBV19 and TRBJ1-2): DGGITQSPKYLFRKEGQNVTLSCEQNLNHDAMYWYRQDPGQGLRLIYYSQIVNDFQKGDIAEGYSVSREKKESFPLTVTSAQKNPTAFYLCASSRWDRYGYTFGSGTRLTVV.

Only one count was recorded for this clonotype. The J gene is TRBJ1-1, the V gene TRBV7-2; D is ambiguous. V was shortened by 5 bases and J by 0 bases, with 10 bases between the two germline ends. CDR3 length equals 14 residues. Per germline, CDR1 SGHTA and CDR2 FQGNSA. CDR3 in amino acids: CASSARRLNTEAFF. CDR3 coding DNA: TGTGCCAGCAGCGCCAGACGGTTGAACACTGAAGCTTTCTTT.

The chain has TRBV20-1 and TRBJ2-7; D possibly corresponds to TRBD1 (6 bases). Trimming pared 6 bases from V and 4 bases from J, leaving 19 bases between. CDR1 DFQATT and CDR2 SNEGSKA come from the germline V gene (reference sequence). This CDR3 has 14 residues. In nucleotides, the CDR3 is TGCAGTGCAGAAATTAGTGGGACAAGGTACGAGCAGTACTTC. Translation: CSAEISGTRYEQYF.

The genes are TRBV5-6 and TRBJ2-2, with 11 bases aligning to TRBD2. J lost 4 bases, V lost 4 bases, and 9 bases had no gene match. CDR1 SGHDT and CDR2 YYEEEE come from the germline V gene. The CDR3 is made up of 17 amino acids. The CDR3 coding sequence is TGTGCCAGCAGCCCCGGGGCTAGCGGGGGGTTCACCGGGGAGCTGTTTTTT. Translated, it gives CASSPGASGGFTGELFF.

This clonotype turned up a few times. This rearrangement joins TRBV18 to TRBJ1-2; TRBD1 might be the D (5 bases). Germline CDR1 reads KGHSH; CDR2 reads LQKENI. V was cut by 3 bases and J by 3 bases, with 14 bases left in between. The CDR3 runs to 15 residues. For the CDR3, the DNA is TGTGCCAGCTCACCCTATGGCAGGGCGGACTATGGCTACACCTTC. This codes for CASSPYGRADYGYTF.

This clonotype was seen more than once but under ten times. The chain uses TRBV6-5 and TRBJ1-1, with D perhaps matching TRBD1 (6 bases). The germline gives CDR1 MNHEY, CDR2 SVGAGI. The CDR3 covers 14 residues. Trimming pared 0 bases from V and 5 bases from J, leaving 10 bases between. The CDR3 protein is CASSYSAGETEAFF. The CDR3 DNA reads TGTGCCAGCAGTTACTCGGCAGGGGAGACTGAAGCTTTCTTT.

The rearrangement links TRBV7-2 to TRBJ1-5; the D is unclear. Deletions cut 5 bases from V and 0 bases from J, with 8 bases between. CDR1 and CDR2 from the germline V gene are SGHTA and FQGNSA. This CDR3 has 14 amino acids. CDR3 DNA: TGTGCCAGCAGCGAGAACCATAGCAATCAGCCCCAGCATTTT. Protein product: CASSENHSNQPQHF.

This clonotype was seen a few times. In DNA, the CDR3 is TGTGCCAGCAGCAGCGCTTTGCTGGCGGGAGGCCTGGATACGCAGTATTTT. Amino acids: CASSSALLAGGLDTQYF. This sequence joins TRBV7-2 and TRBJ2-3; 8 bases are shared with TRBD2. The CDR3 covers 17 residues. Looked up from germline, CDR1 is SGHTA and CDR2 is FQGNSA. V lost 5 bases and J lost 6; bases outside the gene matches: 16.

In nucleotides, the CDR3 is TGTGCCAGCAGATCCTCCGGGGGGGGGCAAGGACCCCAGCATTTT. It specifies CASRSSGGGQGPQHF. The chain combines TRBV6-5 with TRBJ1-5; TRBD1 might be the D (6 bases). Looked up from germline, CDR1 is MNHEY and CDR2 is SVGAGI. V lost 6 bases, J lost 10 bases, and 22 bases lay in between. The CDR3 runs 15 residues.

V usage is TRBV6-6 and J usage is TRBJ1-1, with 9 positions matching TRBD1. The CDR3 length is 14 residues. With 5 bases clipped from V and 1 base from J, the junction kept 2 bases outside the gene matches. CDR1 is MNHNY, CDR2 SVGAGI, per germline (reference sequence). This CDR3 reads CASSPQGANTEAFF. CDR3 bases: TGTGCCAGCAGTCCACAGGGGGCGAACACTGAAGCTTTCTTT.